Listed below are T cell receptor beta chains from one sample, sequenced in a study of T cells after yellow fever vaccination. In TCRdb, the 5' RACE reads were re-called with MiXCR into one record per CDR3 protein. This sample has approximately 340,000 distinct CDR3 sequences; 7.5% to 9% occur once, and the top ten carry over 15%. Specimen: PBMCs, collected on the day of the first yellow fever vaccination. Receptors were obtained from a young man who received the YFV17D yellow fever vaccine. Each CDR3 is given with its conserved first and last residue. Fields, in order: J gene, V gene, CDR3 protein.

j_gene: TRBJ2-3; v_gene: TRBV5-1; CDR3aa: CASSPSWGGSGTDTQYF
j_gene: TRBJ2-2; v_gene: TRBV27; CDR3aa: CASSFGRNAGGPGELFF
j_gene: TRBJ2-2; v_gene: TRBV20-1; CDR3aa: CSAYRDAYTGELFF
j_gene: TRBJ1-4; v_gene: TRBV4-1; CDR3aa: CASSQGGWGSANEKLFF
j_gene: TRBJ2-7; v_gene: TRBV6-5; CDR3aa: CASSYFPGTGEQYF
j_gene: TRBJ2-3; v_gene: TRBV6-2/TRBV6-3; CDR3aa: CASSHAPDTQYF
j_gene: TRBJ1-1; v_gene: TRBV7-3; CDR3aa: CASSFSPGNTEAFF
j_gene: TRBJ2-3; v_gene: TRBV6-1; CDR3aa: CASSPPPRAGTDTQYF
j_gene: TRBJ2-5; v_gene: TRBV7-2; CDR3aa: CASSPGLAGGQGETQYF
j_gene: TRBJ2-1; v_gene: TRBV4-1; CDR3aa: CASRSGTGIGGSYNEQFF
j_gene: TRBJ1-1; v_gene: TRBV5-1; CDR3aa: CASSLGWGVKTSAFF
j_gene: TRBJ1-2; v_gene: TRBV7-9; CDR3aa: CASSFISPLDGYTF
j_gene: TRBJ2-1; v_gene: TRBV7-3; CDR3aa: CASSRGLANNEQFF
j_gene: TRBJ2-7; v_gene: TRBV5-1; CDR3aa: CASSLGQKYEQYF
j_gene: TRBJ2-5; v_gene: TRBV3-1; CDR3aa: CASSPSGTEETQYF
j_gene: TRBJ1-1; v_gene: TRBV12-3/TRBV12-4; CDR3aa: CASSFGGPTEAFF
j_gene: TRBJ1-1; v_gene: TRBV7-2; CDR3aa: CASSHGVNTEAFF
j_gene: TRBJ2-1; v_gene: TRBV15; CDR3aa: CATSRDSGGENEQFF
j_gene: TRBJ2-2; v_gene: TRBV20-1; CDR3aa: CSARDLVRDGGRELFF
j_gene: TRBJ1-3; v_gene: TRBV25-1; CDR3aa: CATGLASGNTIYF
j_gene: TRBJ2-2; v_gene: TRBV5-1; CDR3aa: CASSTGLAGGPGTGELFF
j_gene: TRBJ2-2; v_gene: TRBV28; CDR3aa: CASSLWGPGQGSGELFF
j_gene: TRBJ2-1; v_gene: TRBV5-6; CDR3aa: CASSYTSGSASYNEQFF
j_gene: TRBJ1-3; v_gene: TRBV6-5; CDR3aa: CASSFAPSSGNTIYF
j_gene: TRBJ1-3; v_gene: TRBV3-1; CDR3aa: CASARGGTGNTIYF
j_gene: TRBJ1-2; v_gene: TRBV5-6; CDR3aa: CASSSDSTYGYTF
j_gene: TRBJ1-3; v_gene: TRBV20-1; CDR3aa: CSATDIEFTGNTIYF